This TCR beta chain was captured by sequencing in a study of T cell changes during pregnancy in multiple sclerosis. TCRdb keeps only in-frame clones here, not all; method: immunoSEQ multiplex PCR. Of around 80,000 clones in the sample, 85% to 95% were seen once. The germline gives CDR1 MNHNS, CDR2 SASEGT. Trimming removed 0 bases from V and 3 bases from J; junction bases left unmatched: 2. This CDR3 contains 16 residues. This clonotype was sampled from a female donor in good health, enrolled as a control in a pregnancy study. The sequences come from peripheral blood, collected in the second trimester of pregnancy. The chain joins TRBV6-1 to TRBJ2-2, with TRBD1 matching 9 bases. In DNA form, the CDR3 reads TGTGCCAGCAGTGAAGCGGGGACAGGGTACACCGGGGAGCTGTTTTTT. The encoded protein is CASSEAGTGYTGELFF.